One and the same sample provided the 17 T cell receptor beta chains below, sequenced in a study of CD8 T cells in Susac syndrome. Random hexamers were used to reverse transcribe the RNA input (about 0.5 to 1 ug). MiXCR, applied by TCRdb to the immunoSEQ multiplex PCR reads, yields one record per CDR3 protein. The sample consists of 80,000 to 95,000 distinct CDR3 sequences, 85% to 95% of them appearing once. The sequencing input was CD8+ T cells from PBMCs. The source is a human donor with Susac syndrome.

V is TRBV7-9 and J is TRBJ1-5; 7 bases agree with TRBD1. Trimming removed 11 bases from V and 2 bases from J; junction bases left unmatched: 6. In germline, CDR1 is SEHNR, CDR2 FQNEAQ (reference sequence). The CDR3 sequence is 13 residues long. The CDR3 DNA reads TGTGCCTGTCGACAGGGAGGCAATCAGCCCCAGCATTTT. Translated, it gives CACRQGGNQPQHF.

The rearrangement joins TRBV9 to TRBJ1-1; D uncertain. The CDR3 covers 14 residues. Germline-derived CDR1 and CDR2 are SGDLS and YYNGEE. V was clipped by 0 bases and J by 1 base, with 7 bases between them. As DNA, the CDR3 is TGTGCCAGCAGCGTAGTACCCACGAACACTGAAGCTTTCTTT. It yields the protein CASSVVPTNTEAFF. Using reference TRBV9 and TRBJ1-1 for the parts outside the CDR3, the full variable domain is DSGVTQTPKHLITATGQRVTLRCSPRSGDLSVYWYQQSLDQGLQFLIQYYNGEERAKGNILERFSAQQFPDLHSELNLSSLELGDSALYFCASSVVPTNTEAFFGQGTRLTVV.

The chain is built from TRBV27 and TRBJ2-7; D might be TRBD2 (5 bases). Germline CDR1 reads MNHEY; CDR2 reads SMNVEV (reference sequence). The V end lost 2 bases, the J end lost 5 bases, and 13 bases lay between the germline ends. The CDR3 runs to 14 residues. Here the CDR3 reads CASSLGAVWNEQYF. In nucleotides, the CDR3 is TGTGCCAGCAGTTTAGGAGCGGTTTGGAACGAGCAGTACTTC.

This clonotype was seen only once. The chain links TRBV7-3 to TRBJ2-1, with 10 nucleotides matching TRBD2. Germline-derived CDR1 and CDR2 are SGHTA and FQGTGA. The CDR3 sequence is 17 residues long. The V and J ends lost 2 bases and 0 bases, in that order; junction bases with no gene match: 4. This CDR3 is CASSLGVAGGSYNEQFF. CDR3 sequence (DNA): TGTGCCAGCAGCTTAGGTGTAGCGGGGGGCTCCTACAATGAGCAGTTCTTC.

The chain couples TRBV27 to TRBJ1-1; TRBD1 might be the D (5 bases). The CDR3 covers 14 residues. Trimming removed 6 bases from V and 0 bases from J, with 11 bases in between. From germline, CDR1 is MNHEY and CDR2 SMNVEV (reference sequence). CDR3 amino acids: CASRFLGLNTEAFF. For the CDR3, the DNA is TGTGCCAGCAGGTTTTTGGGACTGAACACTGAAGCTTTCTTT.

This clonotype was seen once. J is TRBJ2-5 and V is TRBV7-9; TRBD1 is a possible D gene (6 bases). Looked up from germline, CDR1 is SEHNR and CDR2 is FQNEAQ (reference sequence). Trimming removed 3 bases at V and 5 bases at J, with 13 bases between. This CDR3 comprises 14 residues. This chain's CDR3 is CASSLSRGPETQYF. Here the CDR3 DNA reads TGTGCCAGCAGCTTGAGCAGGGGTCCGGAGACCCAGTACTTC.

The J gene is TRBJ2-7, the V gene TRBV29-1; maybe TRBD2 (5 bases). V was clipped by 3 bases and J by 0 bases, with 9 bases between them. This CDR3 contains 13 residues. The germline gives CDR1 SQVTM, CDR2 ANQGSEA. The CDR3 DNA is TGCAGCGTTGATCCCGGGGACTCCTACGAGCAGTACTTC. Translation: CSVDPGDSYEQYF.

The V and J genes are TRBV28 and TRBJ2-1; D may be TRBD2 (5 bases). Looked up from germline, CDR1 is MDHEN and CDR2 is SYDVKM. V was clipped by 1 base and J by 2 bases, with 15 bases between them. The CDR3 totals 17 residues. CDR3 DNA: TGTGCCAGCAGTTTATATCACAGCGGTACTACCTACAATGAGCAGTTCTTC. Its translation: CASSLYHSGTTYNEQFF.

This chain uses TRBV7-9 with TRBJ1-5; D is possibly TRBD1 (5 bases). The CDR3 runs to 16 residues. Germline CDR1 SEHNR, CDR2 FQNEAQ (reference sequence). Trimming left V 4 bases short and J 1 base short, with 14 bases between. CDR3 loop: CASSSTGGSSNQPQHF. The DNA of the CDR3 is TGTGCCAGCAGCTCAACTGGGGGGTCGAGCAATCAGCCCCAGCATTTT.

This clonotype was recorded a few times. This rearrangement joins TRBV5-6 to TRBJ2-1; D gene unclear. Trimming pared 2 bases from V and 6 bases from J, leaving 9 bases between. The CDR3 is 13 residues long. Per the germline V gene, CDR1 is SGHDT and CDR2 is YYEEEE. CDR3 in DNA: TGTGCCAGCAGCTTTGCACAGTCCAATGAGCAGTTCTTC. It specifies CASSFAQSNEQFF.

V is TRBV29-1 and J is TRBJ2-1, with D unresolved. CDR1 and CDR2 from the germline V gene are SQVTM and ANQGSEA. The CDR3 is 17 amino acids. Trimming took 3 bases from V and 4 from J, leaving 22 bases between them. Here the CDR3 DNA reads TGCAGCGTTGAGATAGTTTACTTGACGGACCGGTACAATGAGCAGTTCTTC. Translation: CSVEIVYLTDRYNEQFF.

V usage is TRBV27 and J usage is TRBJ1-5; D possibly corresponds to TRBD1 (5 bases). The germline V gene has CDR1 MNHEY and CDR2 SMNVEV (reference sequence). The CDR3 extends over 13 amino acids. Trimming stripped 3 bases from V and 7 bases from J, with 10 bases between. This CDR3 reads CASSFGGFQPQHF. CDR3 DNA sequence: TGTGCCAGCAGTTTTGGGGGGTTCCAGCCCCAGCATTTT.

The CDR3: CASTLPSGGKNIQYF. The CDR3 DNA follows: TGTGCCAGTACTTTACCGAGCGGGGGCAAAAACATTCAGTACTTC. The chain uses TRBV19 and TRBJ2-4; 8 bases line up with TRBD2. With V trimmed by 7 bases and J by 3 bases, 8 bases remained unmatched. CDR3 length: 15 residues. Germline V lookup: CDR1 LNHDA, CDR2 SQIVND (reference sequence).

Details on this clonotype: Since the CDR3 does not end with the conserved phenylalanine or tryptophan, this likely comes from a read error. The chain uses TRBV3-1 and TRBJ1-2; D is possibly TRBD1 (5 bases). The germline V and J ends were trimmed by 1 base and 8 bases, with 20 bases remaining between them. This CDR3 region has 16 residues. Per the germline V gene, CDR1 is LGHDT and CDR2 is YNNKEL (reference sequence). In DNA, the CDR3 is TGTGCCAGCAGCCAAGCACCCCAGGGCCCGGCGGCGGGCTACACCCTC. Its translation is CASSQAPQGPAAGYTL.

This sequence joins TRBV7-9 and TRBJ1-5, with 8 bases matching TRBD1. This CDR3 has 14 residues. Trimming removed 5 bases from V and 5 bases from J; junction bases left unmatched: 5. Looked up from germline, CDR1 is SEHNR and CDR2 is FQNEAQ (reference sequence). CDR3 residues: CASSEGQAYQPQHF. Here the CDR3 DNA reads TGTGCCAGCAGCGAGGGACAGGCGTATCAGCCCCAGCATTTT.

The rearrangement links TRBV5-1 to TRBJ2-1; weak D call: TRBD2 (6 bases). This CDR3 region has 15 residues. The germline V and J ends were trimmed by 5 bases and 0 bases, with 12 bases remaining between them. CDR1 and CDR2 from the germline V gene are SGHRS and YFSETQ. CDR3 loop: CASRRDSSSYNEQFF. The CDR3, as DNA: TGCGCCAGCAGGCGGGATTCTAGCTCCTACAATGAGCAGTTCTTC.

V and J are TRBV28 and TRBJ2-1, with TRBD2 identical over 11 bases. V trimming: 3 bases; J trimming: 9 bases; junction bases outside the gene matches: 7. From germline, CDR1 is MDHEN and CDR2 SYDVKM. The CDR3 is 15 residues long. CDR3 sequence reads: CASSFLLAGVAEQFF. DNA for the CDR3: TGTGCCAGCAGTTTTTTACTAGCGGGAGTGGCTGAGCAGTTCTTC.